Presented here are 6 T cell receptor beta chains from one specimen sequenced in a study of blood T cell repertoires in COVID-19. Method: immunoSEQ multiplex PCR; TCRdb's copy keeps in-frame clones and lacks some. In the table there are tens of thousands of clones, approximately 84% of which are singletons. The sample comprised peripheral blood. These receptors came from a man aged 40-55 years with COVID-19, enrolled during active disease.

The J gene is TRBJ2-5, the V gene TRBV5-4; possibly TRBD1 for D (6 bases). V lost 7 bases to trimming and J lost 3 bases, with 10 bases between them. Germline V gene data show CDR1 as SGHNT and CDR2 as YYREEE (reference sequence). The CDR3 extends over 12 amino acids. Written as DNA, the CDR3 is TGTGCCAGCGGGGGCCAGAAAGAGACCCAGTACTTC. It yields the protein CASGGQKETQYF.

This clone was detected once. The CDR3 nucleotides read TGCGCCAGCAGTTTACCTTTAGCGGGGATGGGCTCAGATACGCAGTATTTT. It codes for CASSLPLAGMGSDTQYF. The gene calls are TRBV5-1 and TRBJ2-3, with TRBD2 matching 8 bases. The CDR3 runs 17 residues. Germline CDR1 is SGHRS and CDR2 is YFSETQ. Unmatched junction bases numbered 15, after V lost 5 bases and J lost 4 bases.

In DNA, the CDR3 is TGCAGCGTTGAAGGAGGGTTTGGCACTGAAGCTTTCTTT. Protein product: CSVEGGFGTEAFF. The gene calls are TRBV29-1 and TRBJ1-1; D call uncertain. V was pared by 1 base and J by 4 bases, with 10 bases between. The length of the CDR3 is 13 residues. From germline, CDR1 is SQVTM and CDR2 ANQGSEA.

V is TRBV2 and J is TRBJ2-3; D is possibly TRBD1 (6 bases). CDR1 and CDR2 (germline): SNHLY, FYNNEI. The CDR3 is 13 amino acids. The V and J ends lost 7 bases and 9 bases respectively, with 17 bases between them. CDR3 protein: CASTPYPQGTQYF. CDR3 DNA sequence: TGTGCCAGCACCCCTTACCCCCAGGGGACGCAGTATTTT.

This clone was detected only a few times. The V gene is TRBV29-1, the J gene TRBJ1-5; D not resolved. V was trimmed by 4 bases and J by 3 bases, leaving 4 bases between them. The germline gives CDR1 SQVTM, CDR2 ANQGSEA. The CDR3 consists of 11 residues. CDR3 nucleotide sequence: TGCAGCGTTGGAGCCAATCAGCCCCAGCATTTT. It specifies CSVGANQPQHF.

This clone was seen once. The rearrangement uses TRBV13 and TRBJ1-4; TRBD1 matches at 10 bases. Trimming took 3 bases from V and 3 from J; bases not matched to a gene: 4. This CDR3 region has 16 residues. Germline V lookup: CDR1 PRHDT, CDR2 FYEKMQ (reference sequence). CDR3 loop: CASSFGTGVPNEKLFF. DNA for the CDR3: TGTGCCAGCAGCTTTGGGACAGGGGTGCCTAATGAAAAACTGTTTTTT.